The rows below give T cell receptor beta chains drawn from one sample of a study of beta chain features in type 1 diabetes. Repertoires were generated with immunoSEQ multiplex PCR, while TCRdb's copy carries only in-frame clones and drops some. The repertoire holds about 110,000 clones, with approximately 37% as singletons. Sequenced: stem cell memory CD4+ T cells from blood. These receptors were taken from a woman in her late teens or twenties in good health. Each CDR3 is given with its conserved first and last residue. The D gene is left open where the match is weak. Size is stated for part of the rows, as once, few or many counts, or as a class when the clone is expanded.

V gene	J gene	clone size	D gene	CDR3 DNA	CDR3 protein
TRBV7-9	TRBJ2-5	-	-	TGTGCCAGCAGCTTATTACAGAACGGGGGGACCCAGTACTTC	CASSLLQNGGTQYF
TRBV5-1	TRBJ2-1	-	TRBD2	TGCGCCAGCAGCTCCGGACTAGCGGGGACCTACAATGAGCAGTTCTTC	CASSSGLAGTYNEQFF
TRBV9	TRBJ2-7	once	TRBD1	TGTGCCAGCAGCGTAGTAGGACAGGGGGACGAGCAGTACTTC	CASSVVGQGDEQYF
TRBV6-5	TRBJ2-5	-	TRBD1	TGTGCCAGCAGTACTCGGACAGGTATAGGGACCCAGTACTTC	CASSTRTGIGTQYF
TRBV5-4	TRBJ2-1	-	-	TGTGCCAGCAGCTTGGCAGGGTACCAATCCTACAATGAGCAGTTCTTC	CASSLAGYQSYNEQFF
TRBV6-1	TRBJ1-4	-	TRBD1	TGTGCCAGCACCGGGACAGGCCGTTTTGAAAAACTGTTTTTT	CASTGTGRFEKLFF
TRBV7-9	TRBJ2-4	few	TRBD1	TGTGCCAGCGACAGGGGCGAGAGCATTCAGTACTTC	CASDRGESIQYF
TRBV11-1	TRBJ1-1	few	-	TGTGCCAGCAGCTTCAACGCGGGGGACACTGAAGCTTTCTTT	CASSFNAGDTEAFF
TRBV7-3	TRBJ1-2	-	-	TGTGCCAGCAGCTTAATATCGGGGAGGAGCGGCTACACCTTC	CASSLISGRSGYTF
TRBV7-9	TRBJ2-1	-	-	TGTGCCAGCAGCTACGGAGCATACAATGAGCAGTTCTTC	CASSYGAYNEQFF
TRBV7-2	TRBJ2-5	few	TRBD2	TGTGCCAGCAGCTTAGGTAGCGGGAATGCAAAGACCCAGTACTTC	CASSLGSGNAKTQYF
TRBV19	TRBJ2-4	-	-	TGTGCCAGTAGTATCGGCGGGATTCAGTACTTC	CASSIGGIQYF
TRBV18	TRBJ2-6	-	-	TGTGCCAGCTCACACGGTTTAAGCTCTGGGGCCAACGTCCTGACTTTC	CASSHGLSSGANVLTF
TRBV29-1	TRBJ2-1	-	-	TGCAGCGTTAAGGCGGGGCCATCCTACAATGAGCAGTTCTTC	CSVKAGPSYNEQFF
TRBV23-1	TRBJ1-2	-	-	TGCGCCAGCAGTCACTTGGACAGAGTCTATGGCTACACCTTC	CASSHLDRVYGYTF
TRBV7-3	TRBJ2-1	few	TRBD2	TGTGCCAGCAGCTTAAGAGGGACTAGTTCTTTGGATGAGCAGTTCTTC	CASSLRGTSSLDEQFF
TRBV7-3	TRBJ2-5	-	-	TGTGCCAGCAGCTTAGGGCAGGGGAAGTCAGAGACCCAGTACTTC	CASSLGQGKSETQYF
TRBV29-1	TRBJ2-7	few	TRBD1	TGCAGCGTATGGACAGGGACCTACGAGCAGTACTTC	CSVWTGTYEQYF
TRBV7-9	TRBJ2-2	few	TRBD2	TGTGCCAGCAGCCCGGGACTAGCGGTCCTAAGGTTTACCGGGGAGCTGTTTTTT	CASSPGLAVLRFTGELFF
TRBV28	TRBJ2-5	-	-	TGTGCCAGCAGTTTATCCGGGCCAGGGAAAGAGACCCAGTACTTC	CASSLSGPGKETQYF
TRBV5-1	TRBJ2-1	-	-	TGCGCCAGCAGCTTGCTCGCGAATGAGCAGTTCTTC	CASSLLANEQFF
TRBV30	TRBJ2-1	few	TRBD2	TGTGCCTGGATCTCTAGCGGATACTACAATGAGCAGTTCTTC	CAWISSGYYNEQFF
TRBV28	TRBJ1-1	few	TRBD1	TGTGCCAGCGGATGGACAGGGTTCACCCTATTGAACACTGAAGCTTTCTTT	CASGWTGFTLLNTEAFF
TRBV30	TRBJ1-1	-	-	TGTGCCTGCGACAGCATCAACACTGAAGCTTTCTTT	CACDSINTEAFF
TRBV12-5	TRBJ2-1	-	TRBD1	TGTGCTAGTGGTTTGGTACTTGGACAGGGGGACAATGAGCAGTTCTTC	CASGLVLGQGDNEQFF
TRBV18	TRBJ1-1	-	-	TGTGCCAGCTCACAGGGGGGGGACACTGAAGCTTTCTTT	CASSQGGDTEAFF
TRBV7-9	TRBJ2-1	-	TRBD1	TGTGCCAGCAGCTTGGGACAGGGAGGTAATGAGCAGTTCTTC	CASSLGQGGNEQFF
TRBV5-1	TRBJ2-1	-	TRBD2	TGCGCCAGCAGCCCCCCCCTAGCGGGTTCCTACAATGAGCAGTTCTTC	CASSPPLAGSYNEQFF
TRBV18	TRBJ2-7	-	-	TGTGCCAGCTCACCATTATCCCTACCCCGGAGGGAGCAGTACTTC	CASSPLSLPRREQYF
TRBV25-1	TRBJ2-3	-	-	TGTGCCAGCAGTGAATATATTTCCACAGATACGCAGTATTTT	CASSEYISTDTQYF
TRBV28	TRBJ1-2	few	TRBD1	TGTGCCAGCAGTCTCCCCCTACATCGACAGGGAAGCACCTTC	CASSLPLHRQGSTF
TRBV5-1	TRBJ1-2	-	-	TGCGCCAGCAGCTCGAGAAGGGGTTATGGCTACACCTTC	CASSSRRGYGYTF
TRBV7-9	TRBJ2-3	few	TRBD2	TGTGCCAGCAGCCGTACTCTAGCGGGCACAGATACGCAGTATTTT	CASSRTLAGTDTQYF
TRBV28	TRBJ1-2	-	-	TGTGCCAGCAGTTCGGTCTATGGCTACACCTTC	CASSSVYGYTF
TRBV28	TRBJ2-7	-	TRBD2	TGTGCCAGCAGTTCCCAAACCGGGAGGCAGTTTTCCGAGCAGTACTTC	CASSSQTGRQFSEQYF
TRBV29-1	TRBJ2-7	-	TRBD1	TGCAGCGTTGGACCAAGACAGGGCTCCTACGAGCAGTACTTC	CSVGPRQGSYEQYF
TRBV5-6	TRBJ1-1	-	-	TGTGCCAGCAGCTTGGGGCCCACTGAAGCTTTCTTT	CASSLGPTEAFF
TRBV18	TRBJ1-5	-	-	TGTGCCAGCTCACCGGGGGGTCAGCCCCAGCATTTT	CASSPGGQPQHF
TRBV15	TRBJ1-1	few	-	TGTGCCACCAGCAGAGATGCCTCAGGGGCTGAAGCTTTCTTT	CATSRDASGAEAFF
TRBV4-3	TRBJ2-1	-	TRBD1	TGCGCCAGCAGCCAATCTTCCGGGACAGGGGTGGGCAATGAGCAGTTCTTC	CASSQSSGTGVGNEQFF
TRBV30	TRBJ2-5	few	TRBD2	TGTGCCTGGAGTGTACGATTGACGCTAGCGGGAGTATCGCCAGAGACCCAGTACTTC	CAWSVRLTLAGVSPETQYF
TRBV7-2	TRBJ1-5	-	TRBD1	TGTGCCAGCAGCTTAGTGGAAGGGGGCGGTCAGCCCCAGCATTTT	CASSLVEGGGQPQHF
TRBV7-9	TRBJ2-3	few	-	TGTGCCAGCAGCGCATACGGCGGGGGCACAGATACGCAGTATTTT	CASSAYGGGTDTQYF
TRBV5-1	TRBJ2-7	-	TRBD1	TGCGCCAGCAGCACAGGACAGGGCCAGGACGAGCAGTACTTC	CASSTGQGQDEQYF
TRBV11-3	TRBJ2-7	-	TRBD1	TGTGCCAGCAGCCCCCGAGGGGGCCGGTACGAGCAGTACTTC	CASSPRGGRYEQYF
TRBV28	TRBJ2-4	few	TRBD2	TGTGCCAGCACCTCCACCGGACTAGCGGGAGACATTCAGTACTTC	CASTSTGLAGDIQYF
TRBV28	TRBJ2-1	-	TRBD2	TGTGCCAGCAGTCCTGCCGGGACTAGCAAAAATGAGCAGTTCTTC	CASSPAGTSKNEQFF
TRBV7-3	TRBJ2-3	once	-	TGTGCCAGCAGAAGCGAGATGACAGATACGCAGTATTTT	CASRSEMTDTQYF
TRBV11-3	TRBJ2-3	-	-	TGTGCCAGCAGCTTAACGCGAGCGACAGATACGCAGTATTTT	CASSLTRATDTQYF
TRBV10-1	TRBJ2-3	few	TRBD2	TGCGCCAGCAGCAAAACAAGACTAGCGGGAGGGAAAGATACGCAGTATTTT	CASSKTRLAGGKDTQYF
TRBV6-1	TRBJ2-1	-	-	TGTGCCAGCAGTGTCCGCAGTTACAATGAGCAGTTCTTC	CASSVRSYNEQFF
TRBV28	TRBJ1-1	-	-	TGTGCCAGCAGGGAACGACTGACCCACACTGAAGCTTTCTTT	CASRERLTHTEAFF